This T cell receptor (beta chain) is from a study of PD-1 blockade in classical Hodgkin lymphoma. General study results and limits: The authors excluded patients who started nivolumab under 1 year after ASCT.

Sequencing used immunoSEQ multiplex PCR; TCRdb keeps in-frame clones, though not all of them. The sample shows roughly 50,000 clones, roughly 89% of them seen only once. Stated time point: cycle 4 day 1 (C4D1), after 5 to 7 weeks of nivolumab. No patient escaped relapse after autologous stem cell transplantation, and brentuximab vedotin exposure varied. Patients reached a best response of complete response, partial response or progressive disease. Of note for this clone: The antigen remains unidentified.

The CDR3 consists of 13 residues. V shed 6 bases and J shed 0 bases, with 9 bases lying between them. The germline V gene has CDR1 MDHEN and CDR2 SYDVKM. The chain employs TRBV28 and TRBJ2-7; a weak D match, TRBD2 (5 bases). The specimen was peripheral blood mononuclear cells (PBMCs), collected before the fourth cycle of nivolumab. This receptor was obtained from a human donor with classical Hodgkin lymphoma. This chain's CDR3 is CASSHGSSYEQYF. CDR3 in DNA: TGTGCCAGCAGCCATGGGAGCTCCTACGAGCAGTACTTC.